Listed here are 4 T cell receptor beta chains from one sample, sequenced in a study of blood T cell repertoires in COVID-19. Assay: immunoSEQ multiplex PCR; the TCRdb copy retains only in-frame clones and omits some. In the table there are approximately 290,000 clones, more than 65% of which are singletons. The specimen sequenced was peripheral blood. The receptors here all came from a person aged 65-85 years with COVID-19, enrolled during active disease.

J is TRBJ1-6 and V is TRBV11-3; TRBD1 is a possible D gene (6 bases). Germline values: CDR1 SGHNT, CDR2 YENEEA. The CDR3 runs 14 residues. V was pared by 3 bases and J by 9 bases, with 12 bases between. DNA of the CDR3: TGTGCCAGCAGCTTGGGGGCGATTGGTTCACCCCTCCACTTT. This encodes CASSLGAIGSPLHF. Full variable domain (missing parts from reference TRBV11-3 and TRBJ1-6): EAGVVQSPRYKIIEKKQPVAFWCNPISGHNTLYWYLQNLGQGPELLIRYENEEAVDDSQLPKDRFSAERLKGVDSTLKIQPAELGDSAVYLCASSLGAIGSPLHFGNGTRLTVT.

V and J are TRBV7-2 and TRBJ2-2; 10 bases map to TRBD2. CDR3 length equals 16 residues. The ends lost 3 bases at V and 5 bases at J; junction bases unmatched: 6. The germline V gene has CDR1 SGHTA and CDR2 FQGNSA. CDR3 amino acids: CASSFNSGGATGELFF. CDR3 nucleotides: TGTGCCAGCAGCTTTAACAGCGGGGGGGCGACCGGGGAGCTGTTTTTT.

This sequence joins TRBV5-8 and TRBJ2-5; TRBD1 agrees at 8 bases. The CDR3 has 14 residues. V lost 3 bases to trimming and J lost 2 bases; unmatched junction nucleotides: 3. Germline V lookup: CDR1 SGHTS, CDR2 YDEGEE. CDR3 amino acids: CASSSTGVQETQYF. CDR3 nucleotides: TGTGCCAGCAGCTCGACAGGGGTACAAGAGACCCAGTACTTC.

This rearrangement joins TRBV7-2 to TRBJ1-5, with D hard to call. Trimming cost V 6 bases and J 1 base, with 10 bases left between them. Germline assignment: CDR1 SGHTA and CDR2 FQGNSA. The CDR3 consists of 14 residues. The CDR3 protein is CASRVPQSNQPQHF. CDR3 nucleotide sequence: TGTGCCAGCAGGGTTCCTCAGAGCAATCAGCCCCAGCATTTT.